Included here is one T cell receptor (beta chain) sequence, with context. These data originate in a study of T cell responses to AZD1222 COVID-19 vaccine. Sequencing was performed with immunoSEQ multiplex PCR; in TCRdb, only in-frame clones are kept and a portion is missing. The repertoire holds fewer than 200,000 clones, with around 85% as singletons. Trimming took off 6 bases at V and 7 bases at J, with 12 bases between the two ends. This CDR3 spans 12 amino acids. CDR1 is SEHNR, CDR2 FQNEAQ, per germline (reference sequence). J is TRBJ1-2 and V is TRBV7-9; D remains unclear. This receptor was taken from an adult who received the AZD1222 COVID-19 vaccine. The specimen was peripheral blood, collected 28 days after the second AZD1222 dose. The CDR3 sequence is CASREGEGGYTF. Here the CDR3 DNA reads TGTGCCAGCAGAGAGGGAGAGGGTGGCTACACCTTC.